These 22 T cell receptor beta chains were all obtained from the same sample, sequenced in a study of blood T cell repertoires in COVID-19. TCRdb's copy holds only in-frame clones and misses some; the assay was immunoSEQ multiplex PCR. The sample shows 110,000 or so clones, approximately 90% of them seen only once. Sequenced material: peripheral blood. These receptors all stem from a woman between 50 and 59 years old with acute or convalescent COVID-19.

V is TRBV19 and J is TRBJ2-7, with 10 bases lining up with TRBD1. Germline CDR1 LNHDA, CDR2 SQIVND (reference sequence). The CDR3 covers 14 residues. The J segment lost 5 bases and the V segment lost 5 bases, leaving 6 bases of the junction unmatched. CDR3 sequence (DNA): TGTGCCAGTAGTCCGGGACAGGGGTTCGACGAGCAGTACTTC. Its translation: CASSPGQGFDEQYF.

The chain recombines TRBV4-3 with TRBJ1-2; D perhaps matches TRBD1 (6 bases). The CDR3 has 17 amino acids. V was clipped by 4 bases and J by 6 bases, with 24 bases between them. Germline V gene lookup returns CDR1 LGHNA and CDR2 YSLEER. CDR3 protein: CASSPEPRQVFRDGYTF. The CDR3 bases are TGCGCCAGCAGCCCCGAGCCTCGACAGGTCTTCCGAGATGGCTACACCTTC.

CDR3 sequence reads: CASSFGQASNQPQHF. CDR3 DNA: TGTGCCAGCAGTTTTGGGCAGGCGAGCAATCAGCCCCAGCATTTT. J is TRBJ1-5 and V is TRBV28; no clear D. V lost 3 bases to trimming and J lost 1 base, with 10 bases between them. This CDR3 contains 15 residues. Germline CDR1 reads MDHEN; CDR2 reads SYDVKM.

The chain recombines TRBV7-3 with TRBJ2-1; TRBD2 aligns across 11 bases. The V gene end was trimmed by 5 bases and the J gene end by 3 bases; junction bases not matched to a gene: 6. CDR3 size: 16 residues. CDR1 and CDR2 from the germline V gene are SGHTA and FQGTGA. The CDR3 bases are TGTGCCAGCAGCCTCCGGGGGACTAGCGGCTACAATGAGCAGTTCTTC. Its translation: CASSLRGTSGYNEQFF.

V usage is TRBV11-2 and J usage is TRBJ2-2; TRBD1 agrees at 8 bases. Germline CDR1 SGHAT, CDR2 FQNNGV. The junction had 6 bases not matched to a gene; V was cut back by 5 bases and J by 1 base. This CDR3 is built from 16 residues. CDR3 residues: CASSQVGTGNTGELFF. The CDR3 DNA is TGTGCCAGCAGCCAAGTAGGGACAGGGAACACCGGGGAGCTGTTTTTT.

The V and J genes are TRBV5-1 and TRBJ2-6; D is perhaps TRBD2 (6 bases). Germline V CDR1 and CDR2: SGHRS, YFSETQ. V was shortened by 4 bases and J by 4 bases, with 15 bases between the two germline ends. The CDR3 length is 16 residues. The DNA of the CDR3 is TGCGCCAGCAGCCCCCTGGAGGGAACAGGGGCCAACGTCCTGACTTTC. Protein product: CASSPLEGTGANVLTF.

A few counts support this clone. The chain has TRBV6-1 and TRBJ1-5; D unclear. Per the germline V gene, CDR1 is MNHNS and CDR2 is SASEGT. This CDR3 is 15 amino acids long. Trimming stripped 1 base from V and 7 bases from J, with 14 bases between. The CDR3 spells CASSEERNERQPQHF. CDR3 in DNA: TGTGCCAGCAGTGAAGAACGGAACGAGAGGCAGCCCCAGCATTTT.

The rearrangement links TRBV7-8 to TRBJ1-5; 10 nucleotides match TRBD1. The CDR3 runs 17 residues. Germline V CDR1 and CDR2: SGHVS, FQNEAQ. V was clipped by 2 bases and J by 0 bases; unmatched bases: 4. CDR3 nucleotides: TGTGCCAGCAGCTTACGTGGGACAGGGGATAGCAATCAGCCCCAGCATTTT. Translation: CASSLRGTGDSNQPQHF.

V gene TRBV30 combines with J gene TRBJ1-1; no firm D call. Germline V gene data show CDR1 as GTSNPN and CDR2 as SVGIG (reference sequence). The CDR3 spans 11 residues. The germline V and J ends were trimmed by 0 bases and 8 bases, with 7 bases remaining between them. The CDR3 loop is CAWSVAGEAFF. DNA of the CDR3: TGTGCCTGGAGTGTGGCGGGGGAAGCTTTCTTT.

The chain has TRBV15 and TRBJ1-2; D gene ambiguous. The CDR3 spans 16 residues. Trimming took off 0 bases at V and 6 bases at J, with 17 bases between the two ends. Germline V gives CDR1 LNHNV, CDR2 YYDKDF (reference sequence). CDR3 nucleotide sequence: TGTGCCACCAGCAGAGATCTCCTGTCGGAGTCGAATGGCTACACCTTC. Its translation is CATSRDLLSESNGYTF. Full variable domain (rest looked up from reference TRBV15 and TRBJ1-2): DAMVIQNPRYQVTQFGKPVTLSCSQTLNHNVMYWYQQKSSQAPKLLFHYYDKDFNNEADTPDNFQSRRPNTSFCFLDIRSPGLGDTAMYLCATSRDLLSESNGYTFGSGTRLTVV.

This chain links TRBV4-1 with TRBJ2-5; TRBD1 matches 9 bases. The CDR3 is made up of 17 amino acids. Germline trimming cut 4 bases from V and 5 bases from J; bases unmatched to any gene: 14. Germline V gene sequence: CDR1 MGHRA, CDR2 YSYEKL. CDR3 bases: TGCGCCAGCAGCCCTCGCCCGGGGACAGGGTTCATGGAGACCCAGTACTTC. Its protein product is CASSPRPGTGFMETQYF.

This rearrangement joins TRBV18 to TRBJ1-3; TRBD1 might be the D (5 bases). Per germline, CDR1 KGHSH and CDR2 LQKENI. This CDR3 is built from 12 residues. Trimming took off 8 bases at V and 8 bases at J, with 13 bases between the two ends. CDR3 sequence: CASQPGGYTIYF. DNA for the CDR3: TGTGCCAGCCAACCGGGGGGGTACACCATATATTTT.

CDR3 in amino acids: CASSQMTGGTGELFF. The CDR3 DNA reads as TGTGCCAGCAGCCAGATGACAGGGGGGACCGGGGAGCTGTTTTTT. This chain links TRBV3-1 (or the pseudogene TRBV3-2) with TRBJ2-2; 9 nucleotides agree with TRBD1. With V trimmed by 3 bases and J by 5 bases, 4 bases remained unmatched. The CDR3 sequence is 15 residues long. Germline V gives CDR1 LGHDT, CDR2 YNNKEL (reference sequence).

This clone appeared once. The chain is built from TRBV19 and TRBJ2-6; 8 bases fit TRBD1. The CDR3 extends over 18 amino acids. Trimming took 5 bases from V and 3 from J; bases not matched to a gene: 12. Germline CDR1 is LNHDA and CDR2 is SQIVND (reference sequence). The CDR3 region has the DNA TGTGCCAGTAGTTACCGGACAGGGTCGGTCGGTGGGGCCAACGTCCTGACTTTC. It codes for CASSYRTGSVGGANVLTF.

This rearrangement joins TRBV6-5 to TRBJ2-2, with TRBD1 as a possible D gene (6 bases). Germline lookup yields CDR1 MNHEY and CDR2 SVGAGI. V was trimmed by 4 bases and J by 6 bases, leaving 12 bases between them. CDR3 length equals 14 residues. The CDR3 sequence: CASSSPYRAGELFF. The CDR3 bases are TGTGCCAGCAGTTCTCCTTACAGGGCCGGGGAGCTGTTTTTT.

The V and J genes are TRBV12-3 or TRBV12-4 and TRBJ2-3; tentatively, D is TRBD2 (6 bases). The CDR3 is made up of 13 amino acids. Trimming removed 8 bases from V and 8 bases from J, with 17 bases in between. The CDR3 region is CASFSGVGGTQYF. CDR3 in DNA: TGTGCCAGCTTTTCGGGGGTCGGGGGTACGCAGTATTTT.

The chain has TRBV18 and TRBJ1-2; possible D gene TRBD1, 6 bases. The V gene lost 6 bases and the J gene lost 9 bases, with 14 bases spanning the gap. This CDR3 contains 12 residues. Germline CDR1 is KGHSH and CDR2 is LQKENI. The CDR3 sequence is CASSPNRDSYTF. The CDR3 nucleotides are TGTGCCAGCTCTCCTAACAGGGATAGCTACACCTTC.

V gene TRBV7-9 combines with J gene TRBJ1-5; tentative D call: TRBD1 (6 bases). Per germline, CDR1 SEHNR and CDR2 FQNEAQ (reference sequence). Trimming removed 5 bases at V and 0 bases at J, with 8 bases between. This CDR3 contains 14 residues. The CDR3 bases are TGTGCCAGCAGCAAACAGGGTAGCAATCAGCCCCAGCATTTT. This gives the protein CASSKQGSNQPQHF. The full variable domain, with the rest looked up from reference TRBV7-9 and TRBJ1-5, is DTGVSQNPRHKITKRGQNVTFRCDPISEHNRLYWYRQTLGQGPEFLTYFQNEAQLEKSRLLSDRFSAERPKGSFSTLEIQRTEQGDSAMYLCASSKQGSNQPQHFGDGTRLSIL.

The V call is TRBV5-1, the J call TRBJ1-1; maybe TRBD1 (6 bases). Germline CDR1 SGHRS, CDR2 YFSETQ. Trimming removed 4 bases from V and 1 base from J, with 17 bases in between. The CDR3 contains 16 residues. CDR3 amino acids: CASSPGGGKGNTEAFF. The CDR3 DNA sequence: TGCGCCAGCAGCCCGGGAGGGGGTAAGGGGAACACTGAAGCTTTCTTT. The variable domain in full, completed from reference TRBV5-1 and TRBJ1-1, reads KAGVTQTPRYLIKTRGQQVTLSCSPISGHRSVSWYQQTPGQGLQFLFEYFSETQRNKGNFPGRFSGRQFSNSRSEMNVSTLELGDSALYLCASSPGGGKGNTEAFFGQGTRLTVV.

The chain recombines TRBV10-2 with TRBJ1-5, with D possibly being TRBD1 (5 bases). The CDR3 consists of 16 residues. Between the trimmed V and J ends, which lost 2 bases and 2 bases, there was a span of 13 bases. From germline, CDR1 is WSHSY and CDR2 SAAADI. In DNA, the CDR3 is TGCGCCAGCAGTGAGGCTAGGGGTATCGGCAATCAGCCCCAGCATTTT. This gives the protein CASSEARGIGNQPQHF.

The rearrangement links TRBV25-1 to TRBJ2-5, with D tentatively TRBD1 (5 bases). This CDR3 spans 16 amino acids. Germline CDR1 and CDR2: MGHDK and SYGVNS. V lost 0 bases and J lost 5, with 16 bases in between. The CDR3 region has the DNA TGTGCCAGCAGTGAATACGGTTTTAGACAGAGTGAGACCCAGTACTTC. As protein: CASSEYGFRQSETQYF.

This chain connects TRBV27 to TRBJ2-1, with D tentatively TRBD1 (6 bases). Germline loops: CDR1 MNHEY, CDR2 SMNVEV (reference sequence). Trimming took 3 bases from V and 6 from J, leaving 9 bases between them. The CDR3 consists of 13 residues. The CDR3 reads CASSFLDSNEQFF. DNA of the CDR3: TGTGCCAGCAGTTTCCTGGACAGCAATGAGCAGTTCTTC.